What follows are 25 T cell receptor beta chains derived from one specimen sequenced in a study of beta chain features in type 1 diabetes (dated by TCRdb to about 2018). Study-wide conclusions, independent of this receptor: In all four CD4+ subsets, TCRB CDR3 length was moderately but significantly shorter in type 1 diabetes patients.

The library relied on the immunoSEQ multiplex PCR assay. The entire isolated RNA was reverse transcribed using the High Capacity cDNA Reverse Transcription Kit, and thus expressed TCRB transcripts were sequenced. TCRdb obtained this table from immuneACCESS and retained in-frame rearrangements with V and J assigned. These tables miss some clones; where compared with another copy, unresolved V genes account for less than half of the shortfall, and the remainder is unexplained. The sample table holds about 710,000 clones, of which more than 13% were seen once. Together, the top ten hold approximately 0.043% of the sample. Their recognized antigens are unknown. Sequences were obtained from naive CD4+ T cells from blood. Interpreted using the paper, the cell subset or site label stands for: true naive CD4+ T cells. These receptor sequences come from a man in his late teens or twenties with type 1 diabetes.

This sequence joins TRBV7-9 and TRBJ2-4, with D perhaps matching TRBD2 (5 bases). Germline V gene sequence: CDR1 SEHNR, CDR2 FQNEAQ (reference sequence). Trimming took off 6 bases at V and 8 bases at J, with 14 bases between the two ends. This CDR3 is built from 13 residues. In nucleotides, the CDR3 is TGTGCCAGCAGTACCCCCGGGGTTGACATTCAGTACTTC. Amino acids: CASSTPGVDIQYF.

DNA for the CDR3: TGTGCCAGCAGTTCTCGGGAGGAGACCCAGTACTTC. Residues: CASSSREETQYF. V and J are TRBV28 and TRBJ2-5; D possibly corresponds to TRBD2 (6 bases). From germline, CDR1 is MDHEN and CDR2 SYDVKM. The CDR3 totals 12 residues. V was cut by 4 bases and J by 5 bases, with 8 bases left in between.

In DNA, the CDR3 is TGTGCCAGCAGGCCCGGGGGAACCGGCTACGAGCAGTACTTC. Amino acids: CASRPGGTGYEQYF. This chain links TRBV28 with TRBJ2-7, with D maybe TRBD2 (6 bases). The germline V gene has CDR1 MDHEN and CDR2 SYDVKM. The CDR3 length is 14 residues. Trimming removed 6 bases from V and 3 bases from J, with 15 bases in between.

The V call is TRBV2, the J call TRBJ2-7; perhaps TRBD1 as D (5 bases). Germline V gene lookup returns CDR1 SNHLY and CDR2 FYNNEI. CDR3 length equals 13 residues. V dropped 6 bases and J dropped 2 bases, with 11 bases sitting between them. The CDR3 DNA is TGTGCCAGCAGGGGCAGGGCTCCCTACGAGCAGTACTTC. Translating it yields CASRGRAPYEQYF.

This clone has more than one count but fewer than ten. This sample also contains other DNA sequences that code for the same CDR3. This chain joins TRBV5-6 and TRBJ2-3; D gene uncertain. Germline CDR1 reads SGHDT; CDR2 reads YYEEEE. The CDR3 covers 12 residues. V dropped 2 bases and J dropped 2 bases, with 3 bases sitting between them. This CDR3 reads CASSLFTDTQYF. The CDR3 region has the DNA TGTGCCAGCAGCTTATTCACAGATACGCAGTATTTT.

A word on this clone: Other DNA variants within this sample encode the same CDR3. V gene TRBV30 combines with J gene TRBJ2-6; D gene uncertain. This CDR3 has 11 amino acids. CDR1 is GTSNPN and CDR2 is SVGIG in the germline V gene (reference sequence). CDR3 bases: TGTGGGTCTTCTGGGGCCAACGTCCTGACTTTC. As protein: CGSSGANVLTF. The variable domain in full, with the rest retrieved from reference TRBV30 and TRBJ2-6, is SQTIHQWPATLVQPVGSPLSLECTVEGTSNPNLYWYRQAAGRGLQLLFYSVGIGQISSEVPQNLSASRPQDRQFILSSKKLLLSDSGFYLCGSSGANVLTFGAGSRLTVL.

The chain uses TRBV29-1 and TRBJ2-1; D call uncertain. The germline V gene encodes CDR1 SQVTM and CDR2 ANQGSEA. This CDR3 is built from 13 residues. Between the trimmed V and J ends, which lost 3 bases and 3 bases, there was a span of 9 bases. CDR3 nucleotides: TGCAGCGTTGACACAACTCTCTACAATGAGCAGTTCTTC. Translating gives CSVDTTLYNEQFF.

V and J are TRBV28 and TRBJ1-2; TRBD1 matches 7 bases. Trimming cost V 7 bases and J 2 bases; bases outside gene matches: 13. In germline, CDR1 is MDHEN, CDR2 SYDVKM. The CDR3 covers 16 residues. For the CDR3, the DNA is TGTGCCAGCACCCTCCCAGGACCGGGACAGAACTATGGCTACACCTTC. Its translation: CASTLPGPGQNYGYTF.

A word on this clone: At the DNA level, this CDR3 is encoded by other sequences in the same sample as well. This chain uses TRBV15 with TRBJ2-2; D not certain. Trimming cost V 0 bases and J 5 bases, with 4 bases left between them. The germline CDR1 and CDR2 sequences are LNHNV and YYDKDF (reference sequence). There are 13 residues in the CDR3. The chain's CDR3 is CATSRDLTGELFF. The CDR3 DNA follows: TGTGCCACCAGCAGAGATTTAACCGGGGAGCTGTTTTTT.

The chain links TRBV6-5 to TRBJ1-5, with TRBD1 matching over 7 bases. The V segment lost 4 bases and the J segment 0 bases; nucleotides outside the gene matches: 6. The CDR3 is 16 amino acids. Germline V gives CDR1 MNHEY, CDR2 SVGAGI. The DNA for the CDR3 is TGTGCCAGCAGTTCGGGAGGGGGCTCTAGCAATCAGCCCCAGCATTTT. It is translated as CASSSGGGSSNQPQHF.

This clone was recorded a few times. The chain recombines TRBV5-1 with TRBJ2-7; TRBD2 is a possible D gene (6 bases). Germline CDR1 reads SGHRS; CDR2 reads YFSETQ. V lost 0 bases to trimming and J lost 2 bases, with 15 bases between them. The length of the CDR3 is 16 residues. CDR3 region: CASSLGGTSGTYEQYF. CDR3 DNA sequence: TGCGCCAGCAGCTTGGGCGGGACTTCAGGTACCTACGAGCAGTACTTC. Filled out from reference TRBV5-1 and TRBJ2-7, the complete variable domain reads KAGVTQTPRYLIKTRGQQVTLSCSPISGHRSVSWYQQTPGQGLQFLFEYFSETQRNKGNFPGRFSGRQFSNSRSEMNVSTLELGDSALYLCASSLGGTSGTYEQYFGPGTRLTVT.

The chain links TRBV20-1 to TRBJ2-7, with no clear D. The CDR3 sequence is 11 residues long. With 5 bases removed from V and 6 bases from J, the gap between germline ends came to 11 bases. The germline V gene encodes CDR1 DFQATT and CDR2 SNEGSKA (reference sequence). The CDR3 region is CSASSPIEQYF. The CDR3 DNA follows: TGCAGTGCTTCTAGTCCCATCGAGCAGTACTTC.

This clone was counted only a few times. V usage is TRBV15 and J usage is TRBJ2-2, with D possibly TRBD2 on 6 matching bases. With 5 bases removed from V and 0 bases from J, the gap between germline ends came to 10 bases. The CDR3 runs 15 residues. The germline V gene has CDR1 LNHNV and CDR2 YYDKDF (reference sequence). The CDR3 nucleotides read TGTGCCACCAGCCCCGGGAGCGCGAACACCGGGGAGCTGTTTTTT. This codes for CATSPGSANTGELFF.

The chain couples TRBV4-2 to TRBJ2-5; 10 bases align to TRBD2. The ends lost 1 base at V and 1 base at J; junction bases unmatched: 6. Per the germline V gene, CDR1 is LGHNA and CDR2 is YNFKEQ. The CDR3 loop spans 17 amino acids. CDR3 sequence reads: CASSQGGAGGFQETQYF. CDR3 coding DNA: TGTGCCAGCAGCCAAGGAGGAGCGGGAGGGTTCCAAGAGACCCAGTACTTC.

The rearrangement joins TRBV7-2 to TRBJ1-1; D remains ambiguous. The length of the CDR3 is 14 residues. V lost 5 bases and J 4 bases, leaving 14 bases between the germline ends. The germline V gene encodes CDR1 SGHTA and CDR2 FQGNSA. The CDR3 sequence: CASSRNGPITEAFF. CDR3 coding DNA: TGTGCCAGCAGCCGAAACGGCCCCATCACTGAAGCTTTCTTT.

A remark on this clone: The identical CDR3 is also encoded by other nucleotide sequences in the sample. V is TRBV19 and J is TRBJ2-1; D not certain. The V gene lost 8 bases and the J gene lost 3 bases, with 2 bases spanning the gap. There are 10 residues in the CDR3. In germline, CDR1 is LNHDA, CDR2 SQIVND (reference sequence). CDR3 protein: CASGYNEQFF. CDR3 DNA sequence: TGTGCCAGTGGCTACAATGAGCAGTTCTTC. Full variable domain (remainder filled in from reference TRBV19 and TRBJ2-1): DGGITQSPKYLFRKEGQNVTLSCEQNLNHDAMYWYRQDPGQGLRLIYYSQIVNDFQKGDIAEGYSVSREKKESFPLTVTSAQKNPTAFYLCASGYNEQFFGPGTRLTVL.

The rearrangement links TRBV15 to TRBJ2-7, with 8 positions matching TRBD1. J was trimmed by 4 bases and V by 1 base; bases with no gene match: 6. In germline, CDR1 is LNHNV, CDR2 YYDKDF (reference sequence). This CDR3 is built from 15 residues. The CDR3: CATSRGGQGGYEQYF. The CDR3 DNA reads as TGTGCCACCAGCAGAGGAGGACAGGGCGGGTACGAGCAGTACTTC.

This clone appeared a few times. This rearrangement joins TRBV30 to TRBJ2-7; D possibly corresponds to TRBD1 (6 bases). Germline assignment: CDR1 GTSNPN and CDR2 SVGIG (reference sequence). The germline V and J ends were trimmed by 1 base and 2 bases, with 21 bases remaining between them. This CDR3 spans 17 amino acids. The CDR3 reads CAWSGGHPRSRTYEQYF. For the CDR3, the DNA is TGTGCCTGGAGTGGGGGACACCCGAGAAGTAGAACCTACGAGCAGTACTTC.

This clone was counted between two and nine times. The chain employs TRBV10-1 and TRBJ2-4; D might be TRBD1 or TRBD2, each matching 5 bases. Deletions cut 3 bases from V and 4 bases from J, with 10 bases between. Per germline, CDR1 WNHNN and CDR2 SYGVQD (reference sequence). The CDR3 extends over 14 amino acids. CDR3 bases: TGCGCCAGCAGTGACGGGGCCCAAAAAAACATTCAGTACTTC. It encodes CASSDGAQKNIQYF.

The genes are TRBV27 and TRBJ2-7; perhaps D is TRBD1 or TRBD2 (5 bases each). CDR3 length: 15 amino acids. V was shortened by 6 bases and J by 0 bases, with 15 bases between the two germline ends. Germline V gene data show CDR1 as MNHEY and CDR2 as SMNVEV (reference sequence). The DNA for the CDR3 is TGTGCCAGCAGATACGGGACGCTCAGCTCCTACGAGCAGTACTTC. This gives the protein CASRYGTLSSYEQYF.

There are a few counts of this clone. The chain uses TRBV30 and TRBJ1-1; 7 positions agree with TRBD1. The length of the CDR3 is 15 residues. J was trimmed by 1 base and V by 0 bases; bases with no gene match: 5. The germline V gene encodes CDR1 GTSNPN and CDR2 SVGIG (reference sequence). In nucleotides, the CDR3 is TGTGCCTGGAGTGTACTTCCAGGGGGGAACACTGAAGCTTTCTTT. This sequence encodes CAWSVLPGGNTEAFF.

This clone has only a few counts. The V and J genes are TRBV30 and TRBJ2-5, with 12 bases that match TRBD2. The V gene end was trimmed by 0 bases and the J gene end by 7 bases; junction bases not matched to a gene: 6. The CDR3 contains 15 residues. CDR1 is GTSNPN, CDR2 SVGIG, per germline (reference sequence). In DNA form, the CDR3 reads TGTGCCTGGAGTGTAGGGCTAGCGGGAGGGCCGACCCAGTACTTC. Translated, it gives CAWSVGLAGGPTQYF.

This clone was found a few times. The rearrangement uses TRBV4-2 and TRBJ2-5; weak D call: TRBD2 (5 bases). Per germline, CDR1 LGHNA and CDR2 YNFKEQ. The CDR3 sequence is 16 residues long. V lost 0 bases and J lost 5, with 16 bases in between. For the CDR3, the DNA is TGTGCCAGCAGCCAAGACGGCACGGGGATAGGGGAGACCCAGTACTTC. Protein: CASSQDGTGIGETQYF.

The V and J genes are TRBV11-2 and TRBJ2-6; D remains ambiguous. V lost 5 bases and J 2 bases, leaving 16 bases between the germline ends. The CDR3 spans 17 residues. Looked up from germline, CDR1 is SGHAT and CDR2 is FQNNGV. The CDR3 DNA follows: TGTGCCAGCAGCCCTCAGTGGTCAGCTACTGGGGCCAACGTCCTGACTTTC. The encoded protein is CASSPQWSATGANVLTF.

This chain joins TRBV29-1 and TRBJ2-2, with D uncertain. The V end was cut by 6 bases, the J end by 2 bases, with 13 bases between. CDR1 is SQVTM and CDR2 is ANQGSEA in the germline V gene. This CDR3 has 14 residues. CDR3 region: CSVRKARNTGELFF. DNA of the CDR3: TGCAGCGTCCGTAAGGCGCGCAACACCGGGGAGCTGTTTTTT.